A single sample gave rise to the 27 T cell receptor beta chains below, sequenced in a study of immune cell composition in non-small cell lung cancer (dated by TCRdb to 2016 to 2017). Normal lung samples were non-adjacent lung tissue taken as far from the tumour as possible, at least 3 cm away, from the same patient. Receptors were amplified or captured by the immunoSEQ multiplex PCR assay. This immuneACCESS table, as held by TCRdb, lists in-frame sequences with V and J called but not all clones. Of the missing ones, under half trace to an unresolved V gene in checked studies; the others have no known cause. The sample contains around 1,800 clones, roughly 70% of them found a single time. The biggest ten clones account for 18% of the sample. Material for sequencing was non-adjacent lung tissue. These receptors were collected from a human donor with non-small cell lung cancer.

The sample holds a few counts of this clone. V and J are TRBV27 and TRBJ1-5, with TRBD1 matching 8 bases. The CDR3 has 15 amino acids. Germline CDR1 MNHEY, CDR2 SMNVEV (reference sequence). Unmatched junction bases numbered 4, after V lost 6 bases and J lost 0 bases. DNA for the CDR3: TGTGCCAGCAGACCCGGGACAGGTAGCAATCAGCCCCAGCATTTT. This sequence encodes CASRPGTGSNQPQHF.

The CDR3 coding sequence is TGCAGTGCACATTTGGATACGCAGTATTTT. It is translated as CSAHLDTQYF. The chain couples TRBV20-1 to TRBJ2-3; D not certain. The germline V and J ends were trimmed by 6 bases and 6 bases, with 7 bases remaining between them. CDR1 is DFQATT, CDR2 SNEGSKA, per germline (reference sequence). The CDR3 extends over 10 amino acids.

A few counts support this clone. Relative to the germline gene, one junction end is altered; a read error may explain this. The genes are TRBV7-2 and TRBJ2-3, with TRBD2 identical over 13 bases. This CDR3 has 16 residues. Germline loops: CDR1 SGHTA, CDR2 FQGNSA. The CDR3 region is CASSLAGTSGEDPQYF. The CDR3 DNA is TGTGCCAGCAGCCTCGCCGGGACTAGCGGGGAAGATCCGCAGTATTTT. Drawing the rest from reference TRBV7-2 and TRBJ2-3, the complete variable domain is GAGVSQSPSNKVTEKGKDVELRCDPISGHTALYWYRQSLGQGLEFLIYFQGNSAPDKSGLPSDRFSAERTGGSVSTLTIQRTQQEDSAVYLCASSLAGTSGEDPQYFGPGTRLTVL.

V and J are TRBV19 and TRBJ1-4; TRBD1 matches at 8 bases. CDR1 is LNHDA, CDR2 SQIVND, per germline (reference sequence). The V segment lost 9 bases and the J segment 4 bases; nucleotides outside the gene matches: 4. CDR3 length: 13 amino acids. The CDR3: CASMDRDNEKLFF. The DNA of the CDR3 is TGTGCCAGCATGGACAGGGATAATGAAAAACTGTTTTTT.

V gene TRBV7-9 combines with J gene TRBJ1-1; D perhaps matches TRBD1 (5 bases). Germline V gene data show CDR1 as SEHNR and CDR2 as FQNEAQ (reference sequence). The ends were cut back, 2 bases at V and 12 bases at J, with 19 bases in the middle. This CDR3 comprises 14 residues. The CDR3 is CASSLRGVEGATFF. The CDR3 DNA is TGTGCCAGCAGCTTAAGGGGTGTCGAAGGGGCTACTTTCTTT.

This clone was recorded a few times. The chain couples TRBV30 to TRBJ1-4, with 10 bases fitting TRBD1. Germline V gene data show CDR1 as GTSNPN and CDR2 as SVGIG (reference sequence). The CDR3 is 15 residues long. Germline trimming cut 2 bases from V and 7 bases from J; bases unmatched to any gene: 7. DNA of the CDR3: TGTGCCTGGAGTCCCGGACAGGGGGAGAGTGAAAAACTGTTTTTT. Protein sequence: CAWSPGQGESEKLFF.

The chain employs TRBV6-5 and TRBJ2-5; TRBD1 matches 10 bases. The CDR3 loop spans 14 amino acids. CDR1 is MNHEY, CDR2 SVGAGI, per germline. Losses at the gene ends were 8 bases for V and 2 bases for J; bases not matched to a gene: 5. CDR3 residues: CASGTGVSQETQYF. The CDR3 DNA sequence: TGTGCCAGCGGGACAGGGGTTAGTCAAGAGACCCAGTACTTC.

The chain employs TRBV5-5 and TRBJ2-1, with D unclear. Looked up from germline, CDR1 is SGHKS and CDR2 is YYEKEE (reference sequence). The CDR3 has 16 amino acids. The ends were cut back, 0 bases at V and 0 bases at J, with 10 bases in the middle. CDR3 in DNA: TGTGCCAGCAGCTTGGACCCATTCAGCTCCTACAATGAGCAGTTCTTC. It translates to CASSLDPFSSYNEQFF.

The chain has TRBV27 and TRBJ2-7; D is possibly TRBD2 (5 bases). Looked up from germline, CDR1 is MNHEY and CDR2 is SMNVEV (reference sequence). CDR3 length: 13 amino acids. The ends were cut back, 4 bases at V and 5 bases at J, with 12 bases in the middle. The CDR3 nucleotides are TGTGCCAGCAGTTGGCCTGGGAGCCACGAGCAGTACTTC. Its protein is CASSWPGSHEQYF.

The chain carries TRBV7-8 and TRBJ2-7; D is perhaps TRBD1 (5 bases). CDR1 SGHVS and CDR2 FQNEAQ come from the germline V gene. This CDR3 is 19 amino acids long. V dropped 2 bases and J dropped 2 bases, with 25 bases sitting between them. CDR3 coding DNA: TGTGCCAGCAGCTTAAGGACACAGGAGTCCTACCTACCCCCCTACGAGCAGTACTTC. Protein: CASSLRTQESYLPPYEQYF.

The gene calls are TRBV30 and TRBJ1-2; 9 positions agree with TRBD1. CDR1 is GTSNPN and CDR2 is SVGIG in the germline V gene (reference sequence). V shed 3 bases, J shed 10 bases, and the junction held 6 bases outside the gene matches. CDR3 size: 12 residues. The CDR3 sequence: CAWRPGQGVYTF. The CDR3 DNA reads TGTGCCTGGAGGCCGGGACAGGGTGTCTACACCTTC.

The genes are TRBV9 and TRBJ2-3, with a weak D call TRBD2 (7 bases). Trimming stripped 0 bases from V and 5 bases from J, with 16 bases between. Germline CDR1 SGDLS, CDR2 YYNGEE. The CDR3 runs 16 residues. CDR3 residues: CASSVAETRGGDTQYF. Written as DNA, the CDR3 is TGTGCCAGCAGCGTAGCTGAGACTAGGGGGGGAGATACGCAGTATTTT.

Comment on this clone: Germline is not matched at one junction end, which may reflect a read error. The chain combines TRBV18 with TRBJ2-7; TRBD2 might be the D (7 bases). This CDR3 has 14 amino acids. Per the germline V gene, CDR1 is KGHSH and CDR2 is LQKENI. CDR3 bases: TGTGCCAGCTCTCCACAAGGGGGAGGGTACGAGCAGTACTTC. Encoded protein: CASSPQGGGYEQYF.

As DNA, the CDR3 is TGTGCCAGCAGCAAAAACGGGAATTCACCCCTCCACTTT. Translated: CASSKNGNSPLHF. V and J are TRBV6-5 and TRBJ1-6, with D uncertain. The CDR3 is 13 residues long. Germline V CDR1 and CDR2: MNHEY, SVGAGI. Trimming removed 6 bases from V and 7 bases from J, with 10 bases in between.

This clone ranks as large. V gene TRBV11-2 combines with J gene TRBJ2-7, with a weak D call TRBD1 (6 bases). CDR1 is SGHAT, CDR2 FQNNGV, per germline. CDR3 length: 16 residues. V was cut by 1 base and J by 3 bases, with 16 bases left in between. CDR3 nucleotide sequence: TGTGCCAGCAGCTTAGTTTTTGGCCAGGGGTACTACGAGCAGTACTTC. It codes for CASSLVFGQGYYEQYF. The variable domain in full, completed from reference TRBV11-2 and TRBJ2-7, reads EAGVAQSPRYKIIEKRQSVAFWCNPISGHATLYWYQQILGQGPKLLIQFQNNGVVDDSQLPKDRFSAERLKGVDSTLKIQPAKLEDSAVYLCASSLVFGQGYYEQYFGPGTRLTVT.

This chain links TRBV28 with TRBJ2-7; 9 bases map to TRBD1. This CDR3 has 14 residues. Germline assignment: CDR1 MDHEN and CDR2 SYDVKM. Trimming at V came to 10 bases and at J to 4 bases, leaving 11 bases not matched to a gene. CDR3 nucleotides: TGTGCCACTGACCTAGACGGACAGGGGTACGAGCAGTACTTC. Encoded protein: CATDLDGQGYEQYF.

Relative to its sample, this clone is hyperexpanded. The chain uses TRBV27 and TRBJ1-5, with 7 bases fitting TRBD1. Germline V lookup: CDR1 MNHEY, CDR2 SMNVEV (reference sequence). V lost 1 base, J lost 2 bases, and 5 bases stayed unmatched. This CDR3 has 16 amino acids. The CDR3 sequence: CASSLYTGEGNQPQHF. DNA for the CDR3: TGTGCCAGCAGTTTATACACAGGGGAAGGCAATCAGCCCCAGCATTTT.

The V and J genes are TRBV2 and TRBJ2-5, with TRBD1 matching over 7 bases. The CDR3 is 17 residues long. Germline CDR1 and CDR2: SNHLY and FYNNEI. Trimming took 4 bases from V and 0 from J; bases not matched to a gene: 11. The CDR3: CASSGSDRHIYQETQYF. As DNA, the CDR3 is TGTGCCAGCAGTGGATCGGACAGGCATATTTACCAAGAGACCCAGTACTTC.

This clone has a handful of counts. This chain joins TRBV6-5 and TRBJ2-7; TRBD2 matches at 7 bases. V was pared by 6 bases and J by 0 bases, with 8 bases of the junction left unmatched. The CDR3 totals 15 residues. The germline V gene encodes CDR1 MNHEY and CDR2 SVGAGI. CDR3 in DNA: TGTGCCAGCAGGCGGGACTACCTAAGCTCCTACGAGCAGTACTTC. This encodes CASRRDYLSSYEQYF.

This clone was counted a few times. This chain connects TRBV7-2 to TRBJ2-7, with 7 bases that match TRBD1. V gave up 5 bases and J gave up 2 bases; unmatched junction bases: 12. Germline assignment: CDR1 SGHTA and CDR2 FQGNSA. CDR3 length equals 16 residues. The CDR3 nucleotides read TGTGCCAGCAGCCCTGTTTTTGGGCAGGGGGCCTACGAGCAGTACTTC. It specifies CASSPVFGQGAYEQYF. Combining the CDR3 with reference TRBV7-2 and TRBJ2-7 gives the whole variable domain GAGVSQSPSNKVTEKGKDVELRCDPISGHTALYWYRQSLGQGLEFLIYFQGNSAPDKSGLPSDRFSAERTGGSVSTLTIQRTQQEDSAVYLCASSPVFGQGAYEQYFGPGTRLTVT.

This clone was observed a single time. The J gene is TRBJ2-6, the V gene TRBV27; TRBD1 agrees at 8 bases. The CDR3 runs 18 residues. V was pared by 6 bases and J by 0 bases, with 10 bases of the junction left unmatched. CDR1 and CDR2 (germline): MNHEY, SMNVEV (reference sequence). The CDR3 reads CASRGDRLDRSGANVLTF. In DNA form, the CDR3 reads TGTGCCAGCAGGGGGGACAGGTTGGATCGCTCTGGGGCCAACGTCCTGACTTTC.

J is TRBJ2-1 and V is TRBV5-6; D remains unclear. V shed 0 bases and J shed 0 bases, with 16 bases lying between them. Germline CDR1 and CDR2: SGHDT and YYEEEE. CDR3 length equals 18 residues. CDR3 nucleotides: TGTGCCAGCAGCTTGGGAGGTGGGTGGTCCTTCTCCTACAATGAGCAGTTCTTC. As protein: CASSLGGGWSFSYNEQFF.

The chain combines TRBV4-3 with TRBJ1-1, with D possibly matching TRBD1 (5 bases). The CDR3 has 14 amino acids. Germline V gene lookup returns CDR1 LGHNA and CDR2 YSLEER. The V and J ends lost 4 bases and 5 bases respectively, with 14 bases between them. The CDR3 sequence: CASSPGTWGTEAFF. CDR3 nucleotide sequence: TGCGCCAGCAGCCCCGGGACTTGGGGGACTGAAGCTTTCTTT.

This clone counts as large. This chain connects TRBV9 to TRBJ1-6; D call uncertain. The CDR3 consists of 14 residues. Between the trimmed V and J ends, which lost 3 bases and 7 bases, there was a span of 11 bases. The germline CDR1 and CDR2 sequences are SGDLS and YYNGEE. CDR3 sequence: CASSAGEGNSPLHF. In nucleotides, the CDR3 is TGTGCCAGCAGCGCTGGCGAGGGAAATTCACCCCTCCACTTT.

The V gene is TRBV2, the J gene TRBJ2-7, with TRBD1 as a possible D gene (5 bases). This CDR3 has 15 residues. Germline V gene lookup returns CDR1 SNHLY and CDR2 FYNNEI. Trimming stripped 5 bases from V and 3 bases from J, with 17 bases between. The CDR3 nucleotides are TGTGCCAGCAGTCCAGGGTTCAGCAAACACTACGAGCAGTACTTC. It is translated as CASSPGFSKHYEQYF.

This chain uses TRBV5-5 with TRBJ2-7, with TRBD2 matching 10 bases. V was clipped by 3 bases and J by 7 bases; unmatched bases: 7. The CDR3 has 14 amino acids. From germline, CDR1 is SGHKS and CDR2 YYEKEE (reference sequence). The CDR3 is CASSSILAGREQYF. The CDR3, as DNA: TGTGCCAGCAGCTCGATACTAGCGGGGAGGGAGCAGTACTTC.

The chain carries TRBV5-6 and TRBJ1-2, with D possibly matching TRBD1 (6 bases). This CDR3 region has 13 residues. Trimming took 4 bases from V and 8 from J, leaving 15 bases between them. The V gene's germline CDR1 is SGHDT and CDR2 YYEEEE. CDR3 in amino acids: CASSPPGVEGYTF. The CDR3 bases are TGTGCCAGCAGCCCCCCAGGGGTCGAGGGCTACACCTTC. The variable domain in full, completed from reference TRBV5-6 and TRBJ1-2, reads DAGVTQSPTHLIKTRGQQVTLRCSPKSGHDTVSWYQQALGQGPQFIFQYYEEEERQRGNFPDRFSGHQFPNYSSELNVNALLLGDSALYLCASSPPGVEGYTFGSGTRLTVV.